The rows below give T cell receptor beta chains drawn from one sample of a study of tumor-infiltrating lymphocytes in primary liver carcinoma. One entry per CDR3 protein, called by TCRdb with MiXCR from the multiplex PCR reads. This sample carries nearly 45,000 distinct CDR3 sequences, over 70% of them seen once, and the ten largest clones take about 20%. Sequenced material: liver tumor tissue from sampling region 2. Source of these receptors: a man aged 40-49 years with primary liver carcinoma and hepatitis B virus infection. CDR3s include the opening cysteine and the closing phenylalanine or tryptophan. D genes are given only for firm matches. Not every row has a clone size; where given, it reads once, few, many or a size class.

TRBV6-1	TRBJ1-5	many	NA	TGTGCCAGCATACTTCCGGGGGCCGGAGTGGGCAATCAGCCCCAGCATTTT	CASILPGAGVGNQPQHF
TRBV7-2	TRBJ2-1	many	NA	TGTGCCAGCAGCTTAGTACGGCGGGACAATGAGCAGTTCTTC	CASSLVRRDNEQFF
TRBV5-1	TRBJ2-5	NA	NA	TGCGCCAGCAGCTTGGAAGCTGGTCGGGAGACCAAGTATTTC	CASSLEAGRETKYF
TRBV20-1	TRBJ1-4	few	NA	TGCAGTGCTCCCCAAGCGGGGGGGGTCCATGAAAAACTGTTTTTT	CSAPQAGGVHEKLFF
TRBV29-1	TRBJ1-1	NA	NA	TGCAGCGGACTAGACCGAAGGAGCACTGAAGCTTTCTTT	CSGLDRRSTEAFF
TRBV5-1	TRBJ1-3	NA	NA	TGCGCCAGCAGGTTTGGATCTGGAATCACCATATATTTT	CASRFGSGITIYF
TRBV5-1	TRBJ1-1	NA	NA	TGCGCCAGCAGCTTGGACGGGAAGAACATTGAAGCTTTCTTT	CASSLDGKNIEAFF
TRBV6-5	TRBJ2-7	once	TRBD2	TGTGCCAACAGGACGAAGACTAGCGGGGAAGGGGAGCAATACTTC	CANRTKTSGEGEQYF
TRBV11-2	TRBJ1-1	NA	NA	TGTGCCAGCAGCGGTAACCTTAAATTAAACACTGGAGCTTTCTTT	CASSGNLKLNTGAFF
TRBV19	TRBJ2-1	NA	NA	TGTGCCAGTAGTTCCGAGACAGCGGCTACCCATGAGCAGTTCTTC	CASSSETAATHEQFF
TRBV5-1	TRBJ2-1	NA	TRBD2	TGCACCACCAGGCCCTCTAGCGGATACAATGAGCAGTTCTTC	CTTRPSSGYNEQFF
TRBV11-2	TRBJ2-1	NA	NA	TGTACCAGCAGCTTAGGCAACAGGGCGAGCTTCTACAATGAGCAGTTCTTC	CTSSLGNRASFYNEQFF
TRBV29-1	TRBJ2-3	NA	TRBD2	TGCAGCGCCCCGAAAGCGGGATCCCAAGGGCTCTCGGCTACGCAGTATTTT	CSAPKAGSQGLSATQYF
TRBV6-5	TRBJ2-2	NA	NA	TGTGCCAGCAGTTATCCGAGGGGGGTTGGTGGGACCCGGGAGCTGTTTTTT	CASSYPRGVGGTRELFF
TRBV29-1	TRBJ1-4	NA	NA	TGCAGCGTTGAAGATAAGGAGGGAAGACGGGTAAAACTGTTTTTT	CSVEDKEGRRVKLFF
TRBV5-4	TRBJ2-3	NA	NA	TGTGCCAACAGGGTAGTAGGACTTCGCGGTGATACGCAGTATTTT	CANRVVGLRGDTQYF
TRBV30	TRBJ2-1	NA	NA	TGTGCCTGGAGTGGCTCGACTGCCAACTCCTACAATGAGCAAATCTTC	CAWSGSTANSYNEQIF
TRBV7-9	TRBJ2-2	many	TRBD1	TGTGCCAGCAGCTCGACAGGGGTCAACGGGGAGCTGTTTTTT	CASSSTGVNGELFF
TRBV7-9	TRBJ2-1	NA	TRBD2	TGTGTCAACAGCCGGACTAGCGGACAACTAAACTACAATGAGCAGTTCTTC	CVNSRTSGQLNYNEQFF
TRBV6-5	TRBJ2-7	NA	NA	TGTGTCAGCAGTTACTCCCTCGAAGGGGAGACCTACGAGCAGTACTTC	CVSSYSLEGETYEQYF
TRBV11-2	TRBJ2-1	NA	TRBD2	TGTGCCAGCAGCCCTTCCCGGACTAGTGCCCACAATGAGCAGTTCTTC	CASSPSRTSAHNEQFF
TRBV11-1	TRBJ2-4	NA	TRBD2	TGTGCCAGCAGCTTTCCCGGAACTAGCGTGACTAAAAACATTCATTACTTC	CASSFPGTSVTKNIHYF
TRBV6-2/TRBV6-3	TRBJ2-7	NA	TRBD1	TGTGCCGACAGCCTCCGGGACAGGACCCACGAGCAGTACTTC	CADSLRDRTHEQYF
TRBV12-3/TRBV12-4	TRBJ2-3	NA	TRBD2	TGTGCCAGCAGTTTACTCCGGCTCGGGACTAGCAAGGGAACAGATACGCAGTATTTT	CASSLLRLGTSKGTDTQYF
TRBV11-2	TRBJ2-1	NA	TRBD2	TGTGCCGGCAGCTTAGATACTAGCGGGATGTCTCTGTTCTTC	CAGSLDTSGMSLFF